One sample yielded the 30 T cell receptor beta chains listed below, sequenced in a study of blood T cell repertoires in COVID-19. Profiling relied on immunoSEQ multiplex PCR, and the TCRdb table lists in-frame clones only, not all of them. The data contain about 150,000 clones, approximately 83% of them seen just once; the ten biggest clones take up approximately 3.5%. The sample was peripheral blood. The receptors were gathered from a man aged 65 to 85 with acute or convalescent COVID-19.

This clone was seen just once. The rearrangement joins TRBV28 to TRBJ2-7; tentative D call: TRBD1 (6 bases). V shed 7 bases and J shed 1 base, with 11 bases lying between them. CDR1 MDHEN and CDR2 SYDVKM come from the germline V gene. This CDR3 comprises 13 residues. CDR3 protein: CASTLTGSYEQYF. CDR3 DNA: TGTGCCAGCACGCTAACAGGGTCCTACGAGCAGTACTTC.

The rearrangement links TRBV19 to TRBJ2-2; 9 bases match TRBD1. The CDR3 has 14 residues. CDR1 is LNHDA, CDR2 SQIVND, per germline (reference sequence). V gave up 7 bases and J gave up 1 base; unmatched junction bases: 1. Here the CDR3 reads CASTGQGNTGELFF. CDR3 in DNA: TGTGCCAGTACGGGACAGGGGAACACCGGGGAGCTGTTTTTT.

V is TRBV7-9 and J is TRBJ2-5; 8 positions agree with TRBD1. V was clipped by 7 bases and J by 2 bases; unmatched bases: 9. This CDR3 has 15 residues. Germline V gene sequence: CDR1 SEHNR, CDR2 FQNEAQ (reference sequence). For the CDR3, the DNA is TGTGCCAGCACCTCCGGACAGGGCCGGCAAGAGACCCAGTACTTC. Translated: CASTSGQGRQETQYF. The full variable domain, in which reference TRBV7-9 and TRBJ2-5 provide the parts outside the CDR3, is DTGVSQNPRHKITKRGQNVTFRCDPISEHNRLYWYRQTLGQGPEFLTYFQNEAQLEKSRLLSDRFSAERPKGSFSTLEIQRTEQGDSAMYLCASTSGQGRQETQYFGPGTRLLVL.

The gene calls are TRBV27 and TRBJ1-2; D unresolved. The germline CDR1 and CDR2 sequences are MNHEY and SMNVEV (reference sequence). The CDR3 contains 14 residues. V lost 3 bases and J lost 0, with 8 bases in between. The CDR3 region has the DNA TGTGCCAGCAGTTTGGGCAGAACTAACTATGGCTACACCTTC. It yields the protein CASSLGRTNYGYTF.

The chain uses TRBV7-2 and TRBJ2-3, with 10 bases that match TRBD2. The CDR3 runs 14 residues. Trimming removed 9 bases from V and 0 bases from J; junction bases left unmatched: 3. Germline CDR1 and CDR2: SGHTA and FQGNSA. In DNA, the CDR3 is TGTGCCAGTAGGACTAGCGGTAGCACAGATACGCAGTATTTT. It codes for CASRTSGSTDTQYF. Using reference TRBV7-2 and TRBJ2-3 for the parts outside the CDR3, the full variable domain is GAGVSQSPSNKVTEKGKDVELRCDPISGHTALYWYRQSLGQGLEFLIYFQGNSAPDKSGLPSDRFSAERTGGSVSTLTIQRTQQEDSAVYLCASRTSGSTDTQYFGPGTRLTVL.

This clone was found once. V and J are TRBV24-1 and TRBJ2-5; the match to TRBD1 covers 8 bases. Trimming cost V 10 bases and J 5 bases; bases outside gene matches: 2. The CDR3 runs to 11 residues. Germline-derived CDR1 and CDR2 are KGHDR and SFDVKD. CDR3 nucleotides: TGTGCCACTAGACAGGGGGAGACCCAGTACTTC. Protein product: CATRQGETQYF.

CDR3 amino acids: CASRLSGTNTGELFF. The CDR3 nucleotides are TGTGCCAGCAGACTTAGCGGGACGAACACCGGGGAGCTGTTTTTT. The V gene is TRBV27, the J gene TRBJ2-2; 8 nucleotides align to TRBD2. Germline-derived CDR1 and CDR2 are MNHEY and SMNVEV (reference sequence). J gave up 0 bases and V 6 bases, and 3 bases lay outside the gene matches. The CDR3 covers 15 residues.

The V call is TRBV4-2, the J call TRBJ2-5; 7 positions agree with TRBD2. The ends lost 2 bases at V and 5 bases at J; junction bases unmatched: 17. In germline, CDR1 is LGHNA, CDR2 YNFKEQ. The CDR3 extends over 18 amino acids. CDR3 region: CASSQSPLRELGGETQYF. CDR3 DNA sequence: TGTGCCAGCAGCCAATCACCGCTGCGGGAGTTAGGAGGGGAGACCCAGTACTTC.

The V call is TRBV5-1, the J call TRBJ1-3; TRBD1 aligns across 9 bases. The CDR3 loop spans 14 amino acids. The V segment lost 4 bases and the J segment 3 bases; nucleotides outside the gene matches: 2. CDR1 SGHRS and CDR2 YFSETQ come from the germline V gene. CDR3 sequence reads: CASSPGQGGNTIYF. DNA for the CDR3: TGCGCCAGCAGCCCGGGACAGGGTGGAAACACCATATATTTT.

As concerns this clone: In the same sample, other DNA sequences code for this CDR3. J is TRBJ2-7 and V is TRBV15; 9 bases fit TRBD1. Germline V gene lookup returns CDR1 LNHNV and CDR2 YYDKDF (reference sequence). The length of the CDR3 is 15 residues. Trimming at V came to 0 bases and at J to 6 bases, leaving 6 bases not matched to a gene. The CDR3 region is CATSRDRTGAGEQYF. The CDR3, as DNA: TGTGCCACCAGCAGAGATCGGACAGGGGCGGGCGAGCAGTACTTC. The complete variable domain, with remaining parts taken from reference TRBV15 and TRBJ2-7, reads DAMVIQNPRYQVTQFGKPVTLSCSQTLNHNVMYWYQQKSSQAPKLLFHYYDKDFNNEADTPDNFQSRRPNTSFCFLDIRSPGLGDTAMYLCATSRDRTGAGEQYFGPGTRLTVT.

The chain links TRBV28 to TRBJ2-7; TRBD2 might be the D (6 bases). The germline V and J ends were trimmed by 3 bases and 2 bases, with 11 bases remaining between them. CDR1 MDHEN and CDR2 SYDVKM come from the germline V gene. The CDR3 is made up of 14 amino acids. The CDR3 reads CASSFPGDPYEQYF. Here the CDR3 DNA reads TGTGCCAGCAGTTTTCCGGGGGACCCCTACGAGCAGTACTTC.

The chain joins TRBV6-2 or TRBV6-3 to TRBJ2-1; 9 nucleotides align to TRBD2. Germline loops: CDR1 MNHEY, CDR2 SVGEGT. This CDR3 region has 15 residues. Germline trimming cut 3 bases from V and 8 bases from J; bases unmatched to any gene: 8. CDR3: CASSYGSGSYDEQFF. The CDR3, as DNA: TGTGCCAGCAGTTATGGTAGCGGGAGTTATGATGAGCAGTTCTTC.

This chain links TRBV29-1 with TRBJ2-1; TRBD2 matches 7 bases. This CDR3 region has 12 residues. CDR1 and CDR2 (germline): SQVTM, ANQGSEA. V was clipped by 4 bases and J by 8 bases; unmatched bases: 5. Written as DNA, the CDR3 is TGCAGCGTTGGAATGACTAGCTATGAGCAGTTCTTC. It codes for CSVGMTSYEQFF.

This clone was picked up a small number of times. The rearrangement joins TRBV28 to TRBJ2-7; D possibly corresponds to TRBD2 (5 bases). CDR1 MDHEN and CDR2 SYDVKM come from the germline V gene. The V end lost 11 bases, the J end lost 5 bases, and 19 bases lay between the germline ends. The CDR3 covers 13 residues. The CDR3 loop reads CAYFNPRGHEQYF. The CDR3 coding sequence is TGTGCCTACTTTAACCCTAGAGGGCACGAGCAGTACTTC. The full variable domain, completed using reference TRBV28 and TRBJ2-7, is DVKVTQSSRYLVKRTGEKVFLECVQDMDHENMFWYRQDPGLGLRLIYFSYDVKMKEKGDIPEGYSVSREKKERFSLILESASTNQTSMYLCAYFNPRGHEQYFGPGTRLTVT.

The chain links TRBV24-1 to TRBJ1-4; D remains ambiguous. Between the trimmed V and J ends, which lost 5 bases and 7 bases, there was a span of 7 bases. CDR3 length: 12 amino acids. Germline-derived CDR1 and CDR2 are KGHDR and SFDVKD. As DNA, the CDR3 is TGTGCCACCAGTGCTTCGGGTGAAAAACTGTTTTTT. This gives the protein CATSASGEKLFF.

The chain recombines TRBV3-1 (or the pseudogene TRBV3-2) with TRBJ1-1; no definite D call. The CDR3 length is 12 residues. Trimming pared 5 bases from V and 8 bases from J, leaving 12 bases between. In germline, CDR1 is LGHDT, CDR2 YNNKEL (reference sequence). The CDR3 bases are TGTGCCAGCAGCTTCCCTGGCAGGGAAGCTTTCTTT. It translates to CASSFPGREAFF.

The CDR3 DNA is TGTGCCAGCAGCCAAGATGCGACAGGGGGCGGGAACTATGGCTACACCTTC. Its protein is CASSQDATGGGNYGYTF. The chain is built from TRBV3-1 (or the pseudogene TRBV3-2) and TRBJ1-2; TRBD1 matches 10 bases. CDR1 and CDR2 from the germline V gene are LGHDT and YNNKEL (reference sequence). V lost 0 bases and J lost 2; bases outside the gene matches: 6. This CDR3 is 17 amino acids long.

This clone has only one observation. The CDR3 is CASSPGLAGAKNIQYF. In DNA form, the CDR3 reads TGTGCCAGCAGTCCGGGACTAGCGGGAGCCAAAAACATTCAGTACTTC. V is TRBV27 and J is TRBJ2-4; 12 positions agree with TRBD2. CDR3 length: 16 amino acids. Unmatched junction bases numbered 2, after V lost 5 bases and J lost 0 bases. From germline, CDR1 is MNHEY and CDR2 SMNVEV (reference sequence).

V and J are TRBV28 and TRBJ2-5; the match to TRBD2 covers 9 bases. The CDR3 is 16 residues long. V was pared by 10 bases and J by 2 bases, with 14 bases of the junction left unmatched. The germline V gene has CDR1 MDHEN and CDR2 SYDVKM. The CDR3 bases are TGTGCCATCAAACTGGCGGGAGGGCCGAGTCAAGAGACCCAGTACTTC. This codes for CAIKLAGGPSQETQYF.

This clone showed up just once. This chain links TRBV2 with TRBJ1-5; 9 nucleotides line up with TRBD1. This CDR3 has 15 residues. Trimming at V came to 6 bases and at J to 2 bases, leaving 5 bases not matched to a gene. Germline CDR1 reads SNHLY; CDR2 reads FYNNEI. The CDR3 protein is CASSLDRGGNQPQHF. The CDR3 DNA reads as TGTGCCAGCAGCCTGGACAGGGGTGGCAATCAGCCCCAGCATTTT.

This clone was detected once. V gene TRBV23-1 combines with J gene TRBJ2-5, with D possibly matching TRBD1 (6 bases). TRBV23-1 is designated an ORF whose function remains uncertain. V was pared by 3 bases and J by 2 bases, with 10 bases between. The CDR3 is made up of 14 amino acids. CDR3 sequence reads: CASSHPDSQETQYF. DNA of the CDR3: TGCGCCAGCAGTCACCCGGACAGTCAAGAGACCCAGTACTTC.

This clone was observed a single time. J is TRBJ2-7 and V is TRBV11-2, with TRBD2 identical over 9 bases. CDR3 length equals 15 residues. Germline CDR1 is SGHAT and CDR2 is FQNNGV. Trimming at V came to 7 bases and at J to 3 bases, leaving 10 bases not matched to a gene. The CDR3 bases are TGTGCCAGCACCCCTAGCGGGACGTTTTTCTACGAGCAGTACTTC. It codes for CASTPSGTFFYEQYF. Looking up the rest from reference TRBV11-2 and TRBJ2-7 gives the full variable domain: EAGVAQSPRYKIIEKRQSVAFWCNPISGHATLYWYQQILGQGPKLLIQFQNNGVVDDSQLPKDRFSAERLKGVDSTLKIQPAKLEDSAVYLCASTPSGTFFYEQYFGPGTRLTVT.

The V call is TRBV7-9, the J call TRBJ1-5; 8 nucleotides line up with TRBD1. The junction had 2 bases not matched to a gene; V was cut back by 0 bases and J by 4 bases. The CDR3 consists of 15 residues. Germline lookup yields CDR1 SEHNR and CDR2 FQNEAQ (reference sequence). The CDR3 here is CASSLATGENQPQHF. CDR3 nucleotide sequence: TGTGCCAGCAGCTTAGCGACAGGGGAAAATCAGCCCCAGCATTTT.

Comment on this clone: Other DNA sequences in the same sample also yield this CDR3. The V and J genes are TRBV28 and TRBJ2-5, with D tentatively TRBD2 (5 bases). The germline V gene encodes CDR1 MDHEN and CDR2 SYDVKM. V dropped 2 bases and J dropped 1 base, with 8 bases sitting between them. The CDR3 is 14 amino acids. In nucleotides, the CDR3 is TGTGCCAGCAGTTTAGCGGGTGTCCAAGAGACCCAGTACTTC. Amino acids: CASSLAGVQETQYF.

The rearrangement links TRBV10-3 to TRBJ1-6, with a tentative D call TRBD1 (5 bases). The V end was cut by 4 bases, the J end by 9 bases, with 13 bases between. Germline V lookup: CDR1 ENHRY, CDR2 SYGVKD. The CDR3 covers 14 residues. The CDR3 DNA reads as TGTGCCATCAGTGCTTCCAGGGATGGTTCACCCCTCCACTTT. It yields the protein CAISASRDGSPLHF.

The J gene is TRBJ2-1, the V gene TRBV28; 7 positions agree with TRBD1. CDR3 length equals 13 residues. From germline, CDR1 is MDHEN and CDR2 SYDVKM. V shed 6 bases and J 7 bases; nucleotides not matched to a gene: 6. CDR3 region: CASSLTGRNEQFF. Written as DNA, the CDR3 is TGTGCCAGCAGCTTGACAGGGCGGAATGAGCAGTTCTTC.

The chain uses TRBV5-1 and TRBJ2-1; 7 nucleotides agree with TRBD1. CDR1 and CDR2 from the germline V gene are SGHRS and YFSETQ. This CDR3 region has 16 residues. V lost 4 bases to trimming and J lost 3 bases; unmatched junction nucleotides: 10. The CDR3 coding sequence is TGCGCCAGCAGCACCCTTGGACAGGAGTTCTACAATGAGCAGTTCTTC. Its translation: CASSTLGQEFYNEQFF.

There are many counts of this clone. The genes are TRBV6-5 and TRBJ1-3; 9 bases agree with TRBD1. In germline, CDR1 is MNHEY, CDR2 SVGAGI. The CDR3 loop spans 15 amino acids. With 6 bases clipped from V and 3 bases from J, the junction kept 6 bases outside the gene matches. The CDR3 sequence: CASSITGGGGNTIYF. The CDR3 nucleotides are TGTGCCAGCAGCATAACAGGGGGCGGTGGAAACACCATATATTTT.

The genes are TRBV18 and TRBJ2-3, with D hard to call. The CDR3 has 15 residues. Germline V gives CDR1 KGHSH, CDR2 LQKENI. V was cut by 3 bases and J by 0 bases, with 10 bases left in between. CDR3 region: CASSPGLKSTDTQYF. As DNA, the CDR3 is TGTGCCAGCTCACCGGGCCTTAAAAGCACAGATACGCAGTATTTT.

The chain employs TRBV7-2 and TRBJ1-2; D is ambiguous. In germline, CDR1 is SGHTA, CDR2 FQGNSA. Trimming left V 1 base short and J 0 bases short, with 6 bases between. CDR3 length equals 14 residues. CDR3: CASSLDLSNYGYTF. As DNA, the CDR3 is TGTGCCAGCAGCTTAGACCTATCTAACTATGGCTACACCTTC. Based on the CDR3 plus reference TRBV7-2 and TRBJ1-2, the full variable domain is GAGVSQSPSNKVTEKGKDVELRCDPISGHTALYWYRQSLGQGLEFLIYFQGNSAPDKSGLPSDRFSAERTGGSVSTLTIQRTQQEDSAVYLCASSLDLSNYGYTFGSGTRLTVV.